This entry describes one TCR beta chain. Antigen specificity is unknown. The V gene's germline CDR1 is MNHEY and CDR2 SVGEGT. The CDR3 contains 15 residues. Trimming removed 6 bases at V and 0 bases at J, with 11 bases between. TCRdb analysed the reads with MiXCR anew, one entry per CDR3 protein. The data show 200,000 to 250,000 distinct CDR3 sequences, approximately 40% seen once. The data were taken from a study of T cell repertoires in cytomegalovirus infection. Across the whole study: Signatures in public TCR beta sequences pointed to both CMV infection and matching HLA type.

Sample: CD8+ T cells from cultured PBMCs, taken from culture after CMV antigen stimulation. The J gene is TRBJ1-4, the V gene TRBV6-2 or TRBV6-3; perhaps TRBD1 as D (6 bases). This TCR was recovered from a human donor in good health (CMV status not recorded). Some clones in this sample may be carry-over from other donors' samples. CDR3 in amino acids: CASSLRQATNEKLFF. The CDR3 coding sequence is TGTGCCAGCAGCCTCCGACAGGCAACTAATGAAAAACTGTTTTTT.